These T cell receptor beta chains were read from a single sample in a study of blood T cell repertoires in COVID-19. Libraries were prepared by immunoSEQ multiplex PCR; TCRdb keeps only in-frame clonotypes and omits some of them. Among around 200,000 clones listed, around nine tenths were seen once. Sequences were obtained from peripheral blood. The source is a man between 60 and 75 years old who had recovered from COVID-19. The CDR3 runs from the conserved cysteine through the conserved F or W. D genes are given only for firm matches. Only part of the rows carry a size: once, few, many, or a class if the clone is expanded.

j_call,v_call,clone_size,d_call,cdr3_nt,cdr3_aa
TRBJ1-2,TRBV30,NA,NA,TGTGCTTTAATACAGGGTATCTATGGCTACACCTTC,CALIQGIYGYTF
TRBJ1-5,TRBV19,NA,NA,TGTGCCAGTAGTATAGAGACAGGTCGAGGCAATCAGCCCCAGCATTTT,CASSIETGRGNQPQHF
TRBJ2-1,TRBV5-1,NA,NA,TGCGCCAGCAGCTTGGCCATGCAGGATCCACCTTTCTTC,CASSLAMQDPPFF
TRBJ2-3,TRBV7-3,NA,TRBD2,TGTGCCAGCAGCCAGATGAGTAGCGGGAGTGGAGATACGCAGTATTTT,CASSQMSSGSGDTQYF
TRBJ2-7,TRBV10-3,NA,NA,TGTGCCATCAGGGAATCCCCCACAGGCCCCTACGAGCAGTACTTC,CAIRESPTGPYEQYF
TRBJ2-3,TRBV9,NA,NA,TGTGCCAGCAGCGTACTACTTGAGCGGGCAGATACGCAGTATTTT,CASSVLLERADTQYF
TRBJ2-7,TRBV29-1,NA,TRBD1,TGCAGCGTTGTGGGGACAGGGAGGGGCTCCTACGAGCAGTACTTC,CSVVGTGRGSYEQYF
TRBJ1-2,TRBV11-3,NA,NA,TGTGCCAGCAGCTTAGATAGGAGTGGTGGCTACACCTTC,CASSLDRSGGYTF
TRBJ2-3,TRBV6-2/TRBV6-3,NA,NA,TGTGCCAGCAGCCAGAGAGGGGATACGCAGTATTTT,CASSQRGDTQYF
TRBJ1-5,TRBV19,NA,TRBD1,TGTGCCAGTAGTAAGGGGACAGGGGCCAGCAATCAGCCCCAGCATTTT,CASSKGTGASNQPQHF
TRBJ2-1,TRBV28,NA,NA,TGTGCCAGCAGTTCCCTCGGACTGCACAATGAGCAGTTCTTC,CASSSLGLHNEQFF
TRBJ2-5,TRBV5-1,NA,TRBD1,TGCGCCAGCATCCAAGGGACAGGGGGAAGTGGAGAGACCCAGTACTTC,CASIQGTGGSGETQYF
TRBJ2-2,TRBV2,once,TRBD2,TGTGCCAGCAGTGAAATGGGGCTAGCGGGAGCGAACACCGGGGAGCTGTTTTTT,CASSEMGLAGANTGELFF
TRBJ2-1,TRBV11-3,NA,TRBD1,TGTGCCAGCAGCTTAAGAAGTGGACAGGGGATCAACAATGAGCAGTTCTTC,CASSLRSGQGINNEQFF
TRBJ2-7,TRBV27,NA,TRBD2,TGTGCCAGCAGTTTACGTCTAGCGGGGAACGAGCAGTACTTC,CASSLRLAGNEQYF
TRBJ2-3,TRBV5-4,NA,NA,TGTGCCAGCGGACTTTCCACAGATACGCAGTATTTT,CASGLSTDTQYF
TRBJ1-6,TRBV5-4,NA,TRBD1,TGTGCCAGCAGCTCCCAGACAGGGGGCAATTCACCCCTCCACTTT,CASSSQTGGNSPLHF
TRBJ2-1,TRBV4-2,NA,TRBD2,TGTGCCAGCAGCCAAGTAGTAGCGGGGGTCCCGGGGGAGCAGTTCTTC,CASSQVVAGVPGEQFF
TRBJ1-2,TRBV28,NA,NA,TGTGCCAGCAGTGTCATTCAGGGATGGGGCTACACCTTC,CASSVIQGWGYTF
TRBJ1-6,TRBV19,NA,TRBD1,TGTGCCAGTAGTAGGGACAGCTCCTATAATTCACCCCTCCACTTT,CASSRDSSYNSPLHF
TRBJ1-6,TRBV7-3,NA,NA,TGTGCCAGTACCGAAGGGGGGGTGGGTTCACCCCTCCACTTT,CASTEGGVGSPLHF
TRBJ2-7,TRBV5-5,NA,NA,TGTGCCAGCAGCCATAATCCCGGACAGTTCGAGCAGTACTTC,CASSHNPGQFEQYF
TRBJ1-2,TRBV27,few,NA,TGTGCCAGCAGTTTATCTGGATTTAGGGGAGGCTACACCTTC,CASSLSGFRGGYTF
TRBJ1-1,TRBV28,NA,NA,TGTGCCAGCAGTATACAGGGAGAAGCTTTCTTT,CASSIQGEAFF
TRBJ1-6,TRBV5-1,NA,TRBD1,TGCGCCAGCAGCAACCGGACAGGGCTGGTGAATTCACCCCTCCACTTT,CASSNRTGLVNSPLHF
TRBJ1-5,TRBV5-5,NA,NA,TGTGCCAGCAGCTCAGATAGCAATCAGCCCCAGCATTTT,CASSSDSNQPQHF
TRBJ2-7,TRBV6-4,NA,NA,TGTGCCAGCAGTTCGAAGGGGTTGGTTCTCTACGAGCAGTACTTC,CASSSKGLVLYEQYF
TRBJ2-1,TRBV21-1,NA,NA,TGTGCCAGCAGCCCCCTACACTGGAGTCTAGCGGGAAAGTACAATGAGCAGTTCTTC,CASSPLHWSLAGKYNEQFF
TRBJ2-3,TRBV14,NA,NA,TGTGCCAGCAGCCCCCTGGGAATAGGGGCAGATACGCAGTATTTT,CASSPLGIGADTQYF
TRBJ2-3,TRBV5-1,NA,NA,TGCGCCAGCAGCTTGGCTGTGTCCCGCACAGATACGCAGTATTTT,CASSLAVSRTDTQYF
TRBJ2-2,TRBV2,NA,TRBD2,TGTGCCAGCACAGCCAATCTTCCGGGACTAGCGGGAGCCGGGGAGCTGTTTTTT,CASTANLPGLAGAGELFF
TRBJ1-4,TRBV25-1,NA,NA,TGTGCCAGCAGTACGGGGGGAGGGAATGAAAAACTGTTTTTT,CASSTGGGNEKLFF
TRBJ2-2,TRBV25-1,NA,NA,TGTGCCAGCAGACGTTCAGGGGCGCCGAACACCGGGGAGCTGTTTTTT,CASRRSGAPNTGELFF
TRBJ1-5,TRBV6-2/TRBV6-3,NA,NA,TGTGCCAGCAGTTACTTGACACCCAATCAGCCCCAGCATTTT,CASSYLTPNQPQHF
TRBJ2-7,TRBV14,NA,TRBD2,TGTGCCAGCAGCCAAGGACTAGCGGGAGGACCCTACGAGCAGTACTTC,CASSQGLAGGPYEQYF
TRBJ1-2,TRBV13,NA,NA,TGTGCCAGCAGCTTTGGGCGAGTCTATGGCTACACCTTC,CASSFGRVYGYTF
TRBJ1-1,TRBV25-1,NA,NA,TGTGCCAGCACAAATGCAGGGGTGGGGACTGAAGCTTTCTTT,CASTNAGVGTEAFF
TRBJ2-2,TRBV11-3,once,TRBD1,TGTGCCAGCAGCTTAGGGACAGGGGGTGACGGGGAGCTGTTTTTT,CASSLGTGGDGELFF
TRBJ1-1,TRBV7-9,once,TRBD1,TGTGCCAGCAGCTTAGACAGGGGGGGCACTGAAGCTTTCTTT,CASSLDRGGTEAFF
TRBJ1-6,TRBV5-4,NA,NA,TGTGCCAGCAGCTTGGCCAGGGTGGAATCACCCCTCCACTTT,CASSLARVESPLHF
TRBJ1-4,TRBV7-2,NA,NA,TGTGCCAGCAGACACAGCGGGGGGGCAGATGAAAAACTGTTTTTT,CASRHSGGADEKLFF